The sequence of this TCR beta chain was determined in a study of monozygotic twins with inflammatory bowel disease. The study's findings and limits: Against healthy co-twins, IBD patients had lower TCRbeta diversity (measured by inverse Simpson). Neither one strong signal nor one clonotype associated with IBD was supported.

As concerns this clonotype: The antigen remains undetermined.

Total RNA, at roughly 3.5 ug, went into every TCR library. TCRdb reprocessed the 5' RACE reads and stores each CDR3 protein as one record, lacking DNA. Its listing shows 150,000 to 200,000 distinct CDR3 sequences. Germline V gives CDR1 MNHEY, CDR2 SVGAGI. The CDR3 covers 15 residues. The gene calls are TRBV6-5 and TRBJ1-1; the D gene TCRdb calls, TRBD1, cannot be checked with no DNA. The sequence came from a human donor with ulcerative colitis or Crohn's disease, or a healthy co-twin of an affected twin (not recorded which). Sequenced input: blood. The CDR3 here is CASSRRTGFNTEAFF.